One and the same sample provided the 17 T cell receptor beta chains below, sequenced in a study of blood T cell repertoires in COVID-19. The protocol was immunoSEQ multiplex PCR, while the TCRdb copy is restricted to in-frame clones and leaves out a portion. The sample yields more than 95,000 clones, roughly 87% seen once. The source material was peripheral blood. These receptor sequences come from a human donor in a cohort sampled during active COVID-19.

J is TRBJ2-7 and V is TRBV2; TRBD2 might be the D (5 bases). The V gene lost 7 bases and the J gene lost 4 bases, with 14 bases spanning the gap. Germline loops: CDR1 SNHLY, CDR2 FYNNEI. CDR3 length: 13 amino acids. The CDR3 sequence: CASIPGRVYEQYF. DNA for the CDR3: TGTGCCAGCATCCCCGGGCGGGTTTACGAGCAGTACTTC.

The rearrangement links TRBV15 to TRBJ2-1; TRBD1 is a possible D gene (5 bases). Per the germline V gene, CDR1 is LNHNV and CDR2 is YYDKDF (reference sequence). V lost 0 bases, J lost 9 bases, and 15 bases lay in between. This CDR3 region has 15 residues. Here the CDR3 DNA reads TGTGCCACCAGCAGAGATCCCCATAGGGGTGGTGAGCAGTTCTTC. It yields the protein CATSRDPHRGGEQFF. Combining the CDR3 with reference TRBV15 and TRBJ2-1 gives the whole variable domain DAMVIQNPRYQVTQFGKPVTLSCSQTLNHNVMYWYQQKSSQAPKLLFHYYDKDFNNEADTPDNFQSRRPNTSFCFLDIRSPGLGDTAMYLCATSRDPHRGGEQFFGPGTRLTVL.

CDR3: CASSQDKRDTGELFF. The CDR3 nucleotides read TGCGCCAGCAGCCAAGATAAGAGGGACACCGGGGAGCTGTTTTTT. The chain combines TRBV4-1 with TRBJ2-2; tentative D call: TRBD2 (5 bases). V lost 0 bases and J lost 3, with 8 bases in between. Germline lookup yields CDR1 MGHRA and CDR2 YSYEKL. The CDR3 is made up of 15 amino acids.

V gene TRBV5-1 combines with J gene TRBJ2-7; 12 bases fit TRBD2. The CDR3 loop spans 19 amino acids. Trimming at V came to 3 bases and at J to 2 bases, leaving 15 bases not matched to a gene. Germline-derived CDR1 and CDR2 are SGHRS and YFSETQ. The CDR3 reads CASSYGTLLTSGSTYEQYF. In nucleotides, the CDR3 is TGCGCCAGCAGCTATGGAACCCTGTTGACTAGCGGGAGTACCTACGAGCAGTACTTC.

J is TRBJ2-7 and V is TRBV27; TRBD2 matches 11 bases. In germline, CDR1 is MNHEY, CDR2 SMNVEV (reference sequence). V trimming: 5 bases; J trimming: 2 bases; junction bases outside the gene matches: 8. The CDR3 runs 16 residues. The CDR3 is CASSPLLAGATYEQYF. The CDR3 DNA sequence: TGTGCCAGCAGTCCCCTACTAGCGGGGGCGACCTACGAGCAGTACTTC.

The chain recombines TRBV6-4 with TRBJ2-1, with D maybe TRBD2 (7 bases). The CDR3 has 15 residues. With 1 base removed from V and 7 bases from J, the gap between germline ends came to 14 bases. From germline, CDR1 is MRHNA and CDR2 SNTAGT. The CDR3: CASSDWGGARNEQFF. CDR3 nucleotide sequence: TGTGCCAGCAGTGACTGGGGGGGCGCCAGGAATGAGCAGTTCTTC.

The count of this clone is one. The chain links TRBV30 to TRBJ1-2; the D is unclear. Germline CDR1 reads GTSNPN; CDR2 reads SVGIG (reference sequence). The length of the CDR3 is 13 residues. Trimming stripped 0 bases from V and 6 bases from J, with 11 bases between. CDR3 loop: CAWSVRTIDGYTF. The CDR3 region has the DNA TGTGCCTGGAGTGTACGTACAATTGATGGCTACACCTTC.

This clone was detected only once. The V and J genes are TRBV2 and TRBJ1-4; tentatively, D is TRBD1 (6 bases). The CDR3 sequence is 15 residues long. V was pared by 6 bases and J by 8 bases, with 19 bases between. Germline V gene lookup returns CDR1 SNHLY and CDR2 FYNNEI. The CDR3 is CASRATRGGGEKLFF. The CDR3 nucleotides are TGTGCCAGCAGGGCCACCCGCGGGGGCGGGGAAAAACTGTTTTTT.

The chain carries TRBV29-1 and TRBJ2-7; 8 nucleotides line up with TRBD1. The CDR3 contains 14 residues. The germline V gene has CDR1 SQVTM and CDR2 ANQGSEA. V trimming: 4 bases; J trimming: 4 bases; junction bases outside the gene matches: 9. CDR3 residues: CSVVSRGLRYEQYF. Written as DNA, the CDR3 is TGCAGCGTTGTATCCAGGGGGCTTAGGTACGAGCAGTACTTC.

This chain links TRBV7-2 with TRBJ2-5, with TRBD1 matching over 9 bases. CDR3 length equals 15 residues. V shed 2 bases, J shed 5 bases, and the junction held 6 bases outside the gene matches. The germline V gene encodes CDR1 SGHTA and CDR2 FQGNSA. CDR3 bases: TGTGCCAGCAGCTTAACAGGGGGCGTAGGGGAGACCCAGTACTTC. Protein: CASSLTGGVGETQYF. The whole variable domain, remainder taken from reference TRBV7-2 and TRBJ2-5, is GAGVSQSPSNKVTEKGKDVELRCDPISGHTALYWYRQSLGQGLEFLIYFQGNSAPDKSGLPSDRFSAERTGGSVSTLTIQRTQQEDSAVYLCASSLTGGVGETQYFGPGTRLLVL.

The chain links TRBV5-6 to TRBJ2-1; 7 positions match TRBD2. The CDR3 is 19 amino acids. Germline lookup yields CDR1 SGHDT and CDR2 YYEEEE. Unmatched junction bases numbered 16, after V lost 3 bases and J lost 1 base. CDR3 protein: CASSSGPPGGRRSYNEQFF. In DNA, the CDR3 is TGTGCCAGCAGCTCCGGGCCACCGGGGGGTAGGAGGTCCTACAATGAGCAGTTCTTC.

The DNA for the CDR3 is TGTGCCAGCAGCCGAGGGACTAGCACGAGGGATGAGCAGTTCTTC. This codes for CASSRGTSTRDEQFF. The genes are TRBV14 and TRBJ2-1, with 9 bases identical to TRBD2. Unmatched junction bases numbered 9, after V lost 4 bases and J lost 8 bases. The CDR3 contains 15 residues. Germline V lookup: CDR1 SGHDN, CDR2 FVKESK.

This chain connects TRBV7-9 to TRBJ2-7; TRBD2 matches 7 bases. The CDR3 is 16 residues long. Germline V gene sequence: CDR1 SEHNR, CDR2 FQNEAQ (reference sequence). V trimming: 5 bases; J trimming: 1 base; junction bases outside the gene matches: 11. The DNA for the CDR3 is TGTGCCAGCAGCCCCCTCGGGGCTAGCGGATCCTACGAGCAGTACTTC. Encoded protein: CASSPLGASGSYEQYF.

CDR3 region: CASSYSPGNDNEQFF. The CDR3 DNA follows: TGTGCCAGCAGTTACTCGCCAGGGAACGACAATGAGCAGTTCTTC. V usage is TRBV6-6 and J usage is TRBJ2-1; the D gene is possibly TRBD1 (5 bases). Per the germline V gene, CDR1 is MNHNY and CDR2 is SVGAGI (reference sequence). CDR3 length: 15 residues. Trimming removed 0 bases at V and 5 bases at J, with 11 bases between.

The chain uses TRBV24-1 and TRBJ1-1, with D uncertain. Trimming removed 7 bases from V and 4 bases from J, with 6 bases in between. Germline V lookup: CDR1 KGHDR, CDR2 SFDVKD. The CDR3 sequence is 11 residues long. CDR3 in amino acids: CATRAGTEAFF. The DNA of the CDR3 is TGTGCCACCAGGGCAGGCACTGAAGCTTTCTTT.

The chain uses TRBV7-9 and TRBJ2-3; 8 positions agree with TRBD2. CDR1 is SEHNR, CDR2 FQNEAQ, per germline (reference sequence). After removal of 5 bases from V and 8 bases from J, the junction contained 12 bases not matched to a gene. The CDR3 runs to 15 residues. The CDR3 nucleotides read TGTGCCAGCAGCCGAGTACTAGCGGACGCGGGTACGCAGTATTTT. Translated, it gives CASSRVLADAGTQYF.

V is TRBV5-4 and J is TRBJ2-2; D is unclear. V lost 3 bases and J 4 bases, leaving 7 bases between the germline ends. From germline, CDR1 is SGHNT and CDR2 YYREEE (reference sequence). CDR3 length: 13 residues. The CDR3 is CASSSQVTGELFF. The CDR3, as DNA: TGTGCCAGCAGCTCACAAGTCACCGGGGAGCTGTTTTTT.